The clone carrying this TCR beta chain was picked up a small number of times. Its antigen is as yet unknown. This sample was included in a study of blood T cells in healthy people across ages. Overall study context: Through template switching, about one barcoded beta molecule was captured per two T cells, as measured in model experiments. Study observations and caveats: A strong correlation was found between TCR beta diversity and the percentage of naive T cells. Diversity estimated from one million T cells was considered an underestimate.

V was pared by 3 bases and J by 6 bases, with 18 bases between. This CDR3 region has 15 residues. Per the germline V gene, CDR1 is SGHTA and CDR2 is FQGNSA. With each sample, at least 5 micrograms of total RNA were extracted. A sample-barcoded 5' primer and a J-beta primer mix were used in a second PCR of about 6 to 12 cycles. MiXCR was run by TCRdb on the 5' RACE reads, yielding one entry per CDR3 protein. The table includes roughly 1,300,000 distinct CDR3 sequences, 55% to 75% detected once. Sequenced: blood. The chain couples TRBV7-2 to TRBJ2-7, with no clear D. This sequence originates from a man between 18 and 29 years old in good health. The CDR3 spells CASSFSRIGAFEQYF. CDR3 coding DNA: TGTGCCAGCAGCTTTTCCCGGATTGGCGCTTTCGAGCAGTACTTC.